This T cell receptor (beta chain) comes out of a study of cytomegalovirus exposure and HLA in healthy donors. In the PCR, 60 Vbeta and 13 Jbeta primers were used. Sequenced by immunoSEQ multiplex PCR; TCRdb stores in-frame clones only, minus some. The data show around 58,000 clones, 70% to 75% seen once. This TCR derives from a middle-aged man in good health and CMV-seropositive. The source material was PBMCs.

The CDR3 bases are TGTGCCAGCAGCTTATCGGGAAATGGCTACACCTTC. This translates into CASSLSGNGYTF. The rearrangement uses TRBV7-6 and TRBJ1-2; D not certain. From germline, CDR1 is SGHVS and CDR2 FNYEAQ. The CDR3 is made up of 12 amino acids. V lost 2 bases to trimming and J lost 6 bases, with 7 bases between them.